A selection of T cell receptor beta chains follows, all from one sample in a study of blood T cell repertoires in COVID-19. TCRdb keeps only in-frame clones here, not all; method: immunoSEQ multiplex PCR. The profile shows 240,000 or so clones, around three quarters of them singletons. The sample consisted of peripheral blood. These receptors came from a woman of 80 years or more with acute or convalescent COVID-19. The CDR3 runs from the conserved cysteine through the conserved F or W. A D gene is named only where the DNA matches it firmly. Expanded clones get a size class; other rows say once, few or many, or leave the size out.

j_call | d_call | v_call | clone_size | cdr3_aa | cdr3_nt
TRBJ2-7 | - | TRBV3-1/TRBV3-2 | - | CASSQDRIENGSYEQYF | TGTGCCAGCAGCCAAGATAGGATTGAGAACGGGTCCTACGAGCAGTACTTC
TRBJ2-2 | TRBD1 | TRBV19 | - | CASTPRDRGAGELFF | TGTGCCAGTACCCCCCGGGACAGGGGGGCCGGGGAGCTGTTTTTT
TRBJ2-5 | TRBD2 | TRBV3-1/TRBV3-2 | - | CASSPLTSGGSPRTQYF | TGTGCCAGCAGCCCTCTGACCTCGGGAGGAAGCCCTAGGACCCAGTACTTC
TRBJ2-2 | TRBD2 | TRBV9 | - | CASSVSTGRTNTGELFF | TGTGCCAGCAGCGTATCGACCGGGAGGACTAACACCGGGGAGCTGTTTTTT
TRBJ2-5 | TRBD1 | TRBV19 | - | CASRPTGQGRYQETQYF | TGTGCCAGTAGGCCGACCGGACAGGGGCGGTACCAAGAGACCCAGTACTTC
TRBJ1-1 | - | TRBV2 | - | CASIRQVNTEAFF | TGTGCCAGCATTCGACAGGTGAACACTGAAGCTTTCTTT
TRBJ1-5 | - | TRBV10-3 | - | CAISEGGLFSNQPQHF | TGTGCCATCAGTGAGGGGGGACTGTTTAGCAATCAGCCCCAGCATTTT
TRBJ2-4 | TRBD1 | TRBV5-4 | - | CASSLTGGNIQYF | TGTGCCAGCAGCTTGACAGGGGGCAACATTCAGTACTTC
TRBJ2-1 | - | TRBV10-1 | - | CASSDTRIHEQFF | TGCGCCAGCAGTGACACGAGAATCCATGAGCAGTTCTTC
TRBJ2-7 | TRBD2 | TRBV19 | - | CASSIEPPSGPYEQYF | TGTGCCAGTAGTATAGAGCCCCCTAGCGGACCCTACGAGCAGTACTTC
TRBJ2-5 | TRBD2 | TRBV25-1 | once | CASSDSLAGVETQYF | TGTGCCAGCAGTGATTCATTAGCGGGAGTGGAGACCCAGTACTTC
TRBJ2-7 | TRBD2 | TRBV4-3 | - | CASSQDFVAGIPYEQYF | TGCGCCAGCAGCCAAGATTTTGTAGCGGGTATCCCTTACGAGCAGTACTTC
TRBJ2-7 | TRBD1 | TRBV27 | few | CASSSQGAYEQYF | TGTGCCAGCAGTTCCCAGGGGGCATACGAGCAGTACTTC
TRBJ2-7 | TRBD1 | TRBV19 | few | CASSTKPGQVAF | TGTGCCAGTAGTACAAAACCGGGACAGGTTGCCTTC
TRBJ2-5 | - | TRBV7-9 | - | CASSLRRGGGETQYF | TGTGCCAGCAGCTTAAGGCGGGGAGGGGGAGAGACCCAGTACTTC
TRBJ1-6 | TRBD1 | TRBV7-2 | - | CASSSRQGADLLTSSPLHF | TGTGCCAGCAGCTCCCGACAGGGGGCGGACTTGTTAACTAGTTCACCCCTCCACTTT
TRBJ2-7 | - | TRBV6-5 | many | CASSYAGALSYEQYF | TGTGCCAGCAGTTACGCGGGGGCCCTCTCCTACGAGCAGTACTTC
TRBJ2-2 | TRBD2 | TRBV5-1 | few | CASSLEAGGDTGELFF | TGCGCCAGCAGCTTGGAAGCGGGAGGGGACACCGGGGAGCTGTTTTTT
TRBJ1-5 | TRBD1 | TRBV2 | - | CASSPYNRGRNQPQHF | TGTGCCAGCAGTCCTTACAACAGGGGCCGCAATCAGCCCCAGCATTTT
TRBJ1-2 | - | TRBV24-1 | - | CATSDFTVSPGYTF | TGTGCCACCAGTGATTTCACAGTTAGTCCTGGCTACACCTTC
TRBJ2-7 | - | TRBV15 | - | CATSRDGQGYEQYF | TGTGCCACCAGCAGAGATGGCCAGGGCTACGAGCAGTACTTC
TRBJ1-5 | - | TRBV5-1 | - | CASSLAPYQPQHF | TGCGCCAGCAGCTTGGCCCCTTATCAGCCCCAGCATTTT
TRBJ2-1 | TRBD1 | TRBV6-5 | - | CASSPYRGQGEQFF | TGTGCCAGCAGTCCCTACAGGGGGCAAGGTGAGCAGTTCTTC
TRBJ1-1 | - | TRBV21-1 | - | CASSKEKGPGTEAFF | TGTGCCAGCAGCAAAGAAAAGGGGCCTGGCACTGAAGCTTTCTTT
TRBJ1-2 | TRBD1 | TRBV9 | - | CASSVGWDSPNYGYTF | TGTGCCAGCAGCGTAGGATGGGACAGCCCTAACTATGGCTACACCTTC
TRBJ1-5 | - | TRBV2 | - | CASSEARGARGGAGHF | TGTGCCAGCAGTGAAGCGCGAGGGGCGAGAGGAGGTGCGGGACATTTT
TRBJ2-1 | - | TRBV7-9 | - | CASSLVGRKTYNEQFF | TGTGCCAGCAGCTTAGTGGGCAGGAAGACCTACAATGAGCAGTTCTTC
TRBJ2-3 | TRBD2 | TRBV6-5 | - | CASSYLPAGGTDTQYF | TGTGCCAGCAGTTACTTGCCAGCGGGAGGAACAGATACGCAGTATTTT
TRBJ2-7 | TRBD1 | TRBV27 | - | CASSLFAQGADEQYF | TGTGCCAGCAGTTTATTTGCCCAGGGGGCTGACGAGCAGTACTTC
TRBJ2-3 | TRBD2 | TRBV6-6 | - | CASRRLAGGTDTQYF | TGTGCCAGCAGACGACTAGCGGGAGGCACAGATACGCAGTATTTT
TRBJ1-5 | TRBD1 | TRBV19 | - | CASSPGTGEVRTQPQHF | TGTGCCAGTAGTCCTGGGACAGGGGAGGTTCGTACTCAGCCCCAGCATTTT
TRBJ2-2 | - | TRBV7-2 | once | CASSGTRASGELFF | TGTGCCAGCAGCGGGACTCGGGCATCCGGGGAGCTGTTTTTT